The TCR beta chain described here comes from a study of shared clonotypes between healthy human individuals (dated by TCRdb to 2020 to 2021). About the investigation overall: The cohort comprised a couple of women and three men aged 18 to 49 years. Per donor, three plates each were used for CD4 naive and CD4 memory, two for CD8 naive, and one for CD8 memory. Between about 0.9 and 9 billion PBMCs per donor were obtained by leukapheresis. The study deeply sequenced blood TCR repertoires of five healthy adults to estimate repertoire size and the extent of clonotype sharing between individuals. Libraries were prepared and TCR repertoires were sequenced by different laboratories using diverse techniques, in order to increase sequencing depth and limit assay-specific biases.

The paper's findings and limits, for the study overall: Sampling was limited to blood, and TCR repertoires in tissue likely differ from TCR repertoires in blood. Approximately 5% of naive CD4, around 4% of naive CD8, 2% to 2.5% of memory CD4, and about 0.4% of memory CD8 clonotypes were shared across several donors. Clonotypes shared by all four sorted-subset donors showed higher generation probabilities than non-shared clonotypes. Estimated clonotype richness was generally larger for naive than for memory subsets. Even with the large sequencing depth, rarefaction of the sorted-subset datasets indicated that sequencing was incomplete. Pairwise subsampling indicated that sequencing depth was expected to affect the degree of clonotype sharing among donors. Because the study included only a small number of donors, the genetic and exposure-history diversity represented was limited.

Between the V and J ends, shortened by 0 bases and 8 bases respectively, the junction contains 8 bases. For CDR1 and CDR2, the germline V gene lists SGHRS and YFSETQ. The CDR3 measures 13 amino acids from cysteine to phenylalanine. Only the CDR3 portion is preserved as DNA: 39 bases, with reading frame beginning at the first base. Note on this clone: The antigen it recognizes is unknown. Nothing much larger sits one base from this clone, and base qualities are not available.

Donors were healthy HIV-negative adults with no recently reported acute infections or vaccinations. Only Caucasian adults living in Nashville, Tennessee, USA were represented among the donors. CD4+ T cells were enriched through magnetic negative selection, after which naive cells were positively selected on CD45RA and the remaining negative fraction served as the memory subset. Blood was obtained by leukapheresis, after which PBMCs were separated by Ficoll-Histopaque density gradient centrifugation and cryopreserved in liquid nitrogen vapor phase. Purity and quantity of every magnetically sorted T cell population were checked by analytical flow cytometry. Genomic DNA was isolated from each sorted fraction and quantified by UV absorbance on a Nanodrop 2000c. Using the deep immunoSEQ assay, multiplex PCR amplified TCR CDR3 regions from genomic DNA. Extracted genomic DNA from each cell subset was distributed evenly across all wells of several immunoSEQ 96-well plates, and each plate was treated as a replicate. For sorted subsets, 200 to 250 ng of genomic DNA, equivalent to some 30,000 T cell genomes, went into each replicate PCR. The purified libraries were quantified using a Qubit 3.0 fluorometer, sized with a Bioanalyzer 2100, and then quantified again using the KAPA Library Quantification kit. Every immunoSEQ 96-well plate was sequenced on a separate single-read 150-cycle Illumina NextSeq 550 flow cell. On the authors' methods: Because only junctional sequences without quality scores were contained in the immunoSEQ output, filtering matching that applied to full-length reads could not be performed. To assign V/J genes and CDR3, sequences were annotated using PyIR, a Python wrapper for IgBLAST v1.9, with IMGT germline references. Reads with weak V/J assignments (E-value above 1e-6), missing CDR3, stop codons, out-of-frame junctions, or ambiguous translated residues were removed. V3J clonotypes were defined by identical inferred V gene, J gene, and CDR3 amino acid sequence. The percentage overlap between two repertoires was calculated by dividing the number of shared unique clonotypes by the size of the smaller repertoire. Three approaches were used to assess repertoire richness: RTK rarefaction, the Chao1 estimator, and Recon v2.1 estimates of unobserved clonotypes. Generation probabilities were computed with OLGA for all TCRbeta clonotypes obtained by the gDNA method from several donors. Entries here come from immuneACCESS through TCRdb and include only in-frame sequences with V and J called. Some clones fail to appear in such tables; in the studies checked, an unresolved V gene covers under half of the shortfall, and the cause of the remainder is unknown. V, J and clone size are those of that table, while D and trimming were read from the DNA. The sample data list 2 million to 2.5 million clones, and approximately 93% of these were observed just once. The biggest ten clones account for roughly 0.36% of the sample.

Material: naive CD4+ T cells from PBMCs. The cell subset or site label here, explained by the study, means: CD45RA+ positively selected. The receptor was derived from a man aged 18 to 30 in good health. Some clones in this sample may be carry-over from other donors' samples. The chain is made from TRBV5-1 and TRBJ2-2; the D region possibly corresponds to TRBD1 (6 bases align). The DNA sequence is as follows: TGCGCCAGCAGCTTGGGGACAGCGGGGGAGCTGTTTTTT. It specifies CASSLGTAGELFF.